A selection of T cell receptor beta chains follows, all from one sample in a study of blood T cells in healthy people across ages. TCRdb independently ran MiXCR on the 5' RACE reads; one entry per CDR3 protein. The sample has hundreds of thousands of distinct CDR3 sequences; 48% are singletons. Input material: blood. All receptors derive from a man aged 25 to 40 in good health. Each CDR3 is given with its conserved first and last residue. A D gene is named only where the DNA matches it firmly. Not all rows give a size; the values are once, few, many and, for expanded clones, a class.

j_call | d_call | clone_size | v_call | cdr3_length | cdr3_aa | cdr3_nt
TRBJ2-1 | TRBD1 | few | TRBV18 | 20 | CASSPYSGTGLASPNNEQFF | TGTGCCAGCTCCCCCTATTCCGGGACAGGGCTCGCCTCACCTAACAATGAGCAGTTCTTC
TRBJ1-1 | . | few | TRBV20-1 | 13 | CSAIRTGNTEAFF | TGCAGTGCTATTCGGACGGGTAACACTGAAGCTTTCTTT
TRBJ2-7 | . | . | TRBV29-1 | 13 | CSAGGQGNYEQYF | TGCAGCGCCGGGGGGCAGGGTAACTACGAGCAGTACTTC
TRBJ2-7 | TRBD2 | . | TRBV20-1 | 14 | CSALKTSGGYEQYF | TGCAGTGCTCTTAAGACTAGCGGGGGTTACGAGCAGTACTTC
TRBJ1-4 | . | . | TRBV20-1 | 10 | CSARGQGLFF | TGCAGTGCTAGAGGGCAGGGCCTGTTTTTT
TRBJ2-3 | TRBD2 | . | TRBV6-2/TRBV6-3 | 16 | CASRETGRAGTDTQYF | TGTGCCAGCAGAGAAACGGGACGAGCGGGGACAGATACGCAGTATTTT
TRBJ2-7 | TRBD2 | . | TRBV3-1 | 16 | CASSRAGGLASDEQYF | TGTGCCAGCAGCCGCGCGGGGGGGTTGGCCTCTGACGAGCAGTACTTC
TRBJ2-7 | TRBD1 | . | TRBV29-1 | 13 | CSVVGQATYEQYF | TGCAGCGTTGTTGGACAGGCAACCTACGAGCAGTACTTC
TRBJ2-7 | TRBD2 | few | TRBV6-2/TRBV6-3 | 15 | CASSSLRGGLIEQYF | TGTGCCAGCAGCTCACTTCGGGGGGGGCTAATCGAGCAGTACTTC
TRBJ2-3 | TRBD1 | few | TRBV4-1 | 16 | CASSQEGDRGTDTQYF | TGCGCCAGCAGCCAAGAAGGAGACAGGGGCACAGATACGCAGTATTTT
TRBJ2-7 | TRBD2 | . | TRBV12-3/TRBV12-4 | 12 | CASSGDYYEQYF | TGTGCCAGCAGTGGGGACTACTACGAGCAGTACTTC
TRBJ1-1 | TRBD1 | . | TRBV11-3 | 15 | CASSSRDRGLTEAFF | TGTGCCAGCAGCTCCCGGGACAGGGGGCTCACTGAAGCTTTCTTT
TRBJ1-1 | . | . | TRBV5-1 | 15 | CASSLAFVSGSEAFF | TGCGCCAGCAGCTTGGCCTTTGTATCGGGTAGTGAAGCTTTCTTT
TRBJ2-2 | . | . | TRBV29-1 | 10 | CSVPVGELFF | TGCAGCGTCCCGGTCGGGGAGCTGTTTTTT
TRBJ2-3 | . | . | TRBV6-2/TRBV6-3 | 19 | CASSYPLEGASSGTDTQYF | TGTGCCAGCAGTTACCCTTTGGAGGGGGCCTCTTCCGGCACAGATACGCAGTATTTT
TRBJ2-7 | . | . | TRBV13 | 15 | CASSPSRLGSYEQYF | TGTGCCAGCAGCCCATCCCGTTTGGGGAGTTACGAGCAGTACTTC